The 8 T cell receptor beta chains presented below share a single source sample, sequenced in a study of blood T cell repertoires in COVID-19 (dated by TCRdb to the early 2020s). The library was obtained by the immunoSEQ multiplex PCR assay. TCRdb obtained this table from immuneACCESS and retained in-frame rearrangements with V and J assigned. These tables miss some clones; where compared with another copy, unresolved V genes account for less than half of the shortfall, and the remainder is unexplained. Recorded for this sample are roughly 250,000 clones; roughly four fifths of them occurred a single time. The ten largest make up over 8% of the sample. The sequenced material came from peripheral blood. The receptors stem from a woman older than 75 with acute or convalescent COVID-19.

The rearrangement joins TRBV7-8 to TRBJ2-2, with a possible D match to TRBD1 (6 bases). The germline CDR1 and CDR2 sequences are SGHVS and FQNEAQ. This CDR3 has 13 amino acids. V was trimmed by 4 bases and J by 3 bases, leaving 6 bases between them. As DNA, the CDR3 is TGTGCCAGCAGCTACAGGGACACCGGGGAGCTGTTTTTT. Its translation: CASSYRDTGELFF.

The chain carries TRBV2 and TRBJ2-1; 7 bases are a match to TRBD2. The CDR3 runs to 12 residues. The ends lost 2 bases at V and 10 bases at J; junction bases unmatched: 2. Germline V gives CDR1 SNHLY, CDR2 FYNNEI. The CDR3 DNA sequence: TGTGCCAGCAGTGAACGGCGGGGGGAGCAGTTCTTC. Amino acid sequence: CASSERRGEQFF.

J is TRBJ2-5 and V is TRBV10-3; TRBD2 might be the D (6 bases). CDR3 length: 14 amino acids. Germline values: CDR1 ENHRY, CDR2 SYGVKD. V shed 4 bases and J shed 4 bases, with 13 bases lying between them. The CDR3, as DNA: TGTGCCATCAGTGCCGGGACTTCAATAGAGACCCAGTACTTC. It is translated as CAISAGTSIETQYF.

The chain uses TRBV28 and TRBJ2-3; perhaps TRBD1 as D (6 bases). The V and J ends lost 5 bases and 5 bases respectively, with 8 bases between them. The CDR3 spans 12 residues. CDR1 is MDHEN, CDR2 SYDVKM, per germline. The CDR3 here is CASSTGIDTQYF. Written as DNA, the CDR3 is TGTGCCAGCAGTACAGGGATAGATACGCAGTATTTT.

This chain uses TRBV28 with TRBJ2-7, with 7 nucleotides matching TRBD1. The CDR3 is 12 residues long. The trim removed 6 bases at V and 5 bases at J, leaving 4 bases unmatched. Germline V gene lookup returns CDR1 MDHEN and CDR2 SYDVKM. The CDR3 bases are TGTGCCAGCAGCGCGACAGGGCACGAGCAGTACTTC. Its translation: CASSATGHEQYF. The full variable domain, its missing parts supplied by reference TRBV28 and TRBJ2-7, is DVKVTQSSRYLVKRTGEKVFLECVQDMDHENMFWYRQDPGLGLRLIYFSYDVKMKEKGDIPEGYSVSREKKERFSLILESASTNQTSMYLCASSATGHEQYFGPGTRLTVT.

V usage is TRBV28 and J usage is TRBJ1-2, with a weak D call TRBD1 (5 bases). V was pared by 7 bases and J by 1 base, with 16 bases between. The germline V gene encodes CDR1 MDHEN and CDR2 SYDVKM. The CDR3 contains 15 residues. The CDR3 DNA follows: TGTGCCAGCACCCGAGGCCCCCAGGGTAACTATGGCTACACCTTC. It is translated as CASTRGPQGNYGYTF.

The chain carries TRBV2 and TRBJ1-2; possible D gene TRBD1, 6 bases. The CDR3 sequence is 14 residues long. Germline loops: CDR1 SNHLY, CDR2 FYNNEI. V lost 1 base, J lost 8 bases, and 14 bases lay in between. CDR3 nucleotide sequence: TGTGCCAGCAGTGAAGAGACAGGACCTGGAGGCTACACCTTC. Its protein is CASSEETGPGGYTF.

The chain is built from TRBV19 and TRBJ1-4; D is unclear. The CDR3 covers 14 residues. Between the trimmed V and J ends, which lost 3 bases and 4 bases, there was a span of 9 bases. CDR1 and CDR2 from the germline V gene are LNHDA and SQIVND (reference sequence). The CDR3 bases are TGTGCCAGTAGTATTGAGGGTTATAATGAAAAACTGTTTTTT. Amino acids: CASSIEGYNEKLFF.